Detailed here is one T cell receptor beta chain. This entry comes from a study of low-dose radiotherapy and immunotherapy resistance in tumors. Alpha- and beta-chain coverage of first-strand cDNA came from TRAV- and TRBV-specific primers. For amplifying TCRs, the PCR ran for approximately 18 cycles with Phusion, which was used together with a constant-region primer and the adapter on the V primers. TCRdb analysed the reads with MiXCR anew, one entry per CDR3 protein. The sample records over 55,000 distinct CDR3 sequences, around 32% being singletons. Regarding time point: before trial treatment. This CDR3 is 15 amino acids long. Trimming took 4 bases from V and 8 from J; bases not matched to a gene: 7. Per the germline V gene, CDR1 is LGHNA and CDR2 is YNFKEQ.

The material was PBMCs, obtained before treatment. This TCR was recovered from a female donor with ovarian cancer. The V and J genes are TRBV4-2 and TRBJ2-1; 11 nucleotides agree with TRBD2. This CDR3 reads CASSRSGRAIDEQFF. The CDR3 DNA sequence: TGTGCCAGCAGCCGTAGCGGGAGGGCCATCGATGAGCAGTTCTTC.